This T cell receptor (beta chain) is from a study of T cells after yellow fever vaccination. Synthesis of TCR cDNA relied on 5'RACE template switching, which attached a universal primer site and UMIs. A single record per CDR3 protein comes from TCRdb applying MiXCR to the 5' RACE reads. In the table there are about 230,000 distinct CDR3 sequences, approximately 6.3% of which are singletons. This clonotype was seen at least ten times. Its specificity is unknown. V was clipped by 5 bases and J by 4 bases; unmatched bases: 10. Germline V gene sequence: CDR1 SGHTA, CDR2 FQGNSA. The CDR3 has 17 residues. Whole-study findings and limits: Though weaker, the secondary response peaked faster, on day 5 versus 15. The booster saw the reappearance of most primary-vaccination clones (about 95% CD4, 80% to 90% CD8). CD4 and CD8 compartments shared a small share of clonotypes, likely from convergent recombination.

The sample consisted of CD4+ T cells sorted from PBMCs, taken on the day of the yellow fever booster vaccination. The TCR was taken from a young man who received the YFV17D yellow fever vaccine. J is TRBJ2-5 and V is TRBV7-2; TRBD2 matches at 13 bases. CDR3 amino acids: CASSPLRLAGGRETQYF. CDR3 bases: TGTGCCAGCAGCCCACTGAGACTAGCGGGAGGAAGAGAGACCCAGTACTTC.